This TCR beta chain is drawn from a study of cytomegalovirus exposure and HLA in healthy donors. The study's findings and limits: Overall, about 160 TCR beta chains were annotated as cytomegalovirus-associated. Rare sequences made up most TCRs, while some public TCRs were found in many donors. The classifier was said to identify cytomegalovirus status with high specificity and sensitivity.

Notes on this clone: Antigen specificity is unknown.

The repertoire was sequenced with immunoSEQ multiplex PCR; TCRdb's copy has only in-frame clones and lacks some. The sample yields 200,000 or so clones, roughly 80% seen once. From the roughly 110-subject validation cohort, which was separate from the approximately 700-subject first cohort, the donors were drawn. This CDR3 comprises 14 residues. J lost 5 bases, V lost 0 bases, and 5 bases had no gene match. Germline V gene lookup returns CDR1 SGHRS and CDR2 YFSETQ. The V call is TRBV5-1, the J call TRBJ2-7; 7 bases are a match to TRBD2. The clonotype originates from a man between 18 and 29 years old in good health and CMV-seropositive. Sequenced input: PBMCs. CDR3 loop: CASSLGGDYDEQYF. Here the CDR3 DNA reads TGCGCCAGCAGCTTGGGAGGGGACTATGACGAGCAGTACTTC.